A single sample is the source of the 5 T cell receptor beta chains below, sequenced in a study of blood T cell repertoires in COVID-19. Using immunoSEQ multiplex PCR, the repertoire was profiled, and TCRdb retains in-frame clones only, with some absent. The table lists some 530,000 clones, approximately 85% of them singletons. The sequenced sample consisted of peripheral blood. The receptor set was obtained from a human donor in a cohort sampled during active COVID-19.

The chain is built from TRBV19 and TRBJ1-2, with TRBD1 matching over 7 bases. There are 14 residues in the CDR3. CDR1 and CDR2 (germline): LNHDA, SQIVND (reference sequence). V dropped 4 bases and J dropped 2; count of bases not matched to a gene: 4. The CDR3 sequence: CASSRDRLNYGYTF. The CDR3 nucleotides read TGTGCCAGTAGTAGGGACAGACTCAACTATGGCTACACCTTC.

The rearrangement links TRBV19 to TRBJ1-1; maybe TRBD1 (6 bases). The CDR3 length is 15 residues. CDR1 is LNHDA, CDR2 SQIVND, per germline (reference sequence). The V end lost 5 bases, the J end lost 1 base, and 14 bases lay between the germline ends. As DNA, the CDR3 is TGTGCCAGTAGTCCCCTCAACAGGGAGAACACTGAAGCTTTCTTT. It is translated as CASSPLNRENTEAFF.

Comments on this clone: A read error may produce the germline difference seen at one junction end. The chain uses TRBV19 and TRBJ1-5, with unresolved D. The CDR3 sequence is 12 residues long. Germline loops: CDR1 LNHDA, CDR2 SQIVND (reference sequence). The CDR3 region is CASSLERQPQHF. The CDR3 DNA reads as TGTGCCAGTAGTCTAGAGAGGCAGCCCCAGCATTTT. Using reference TRBV19 and TRBJ1-5 for the parts outside the CDR3, the full variable domain is DGGITQSPKYLFRKEGQNVTLSCEQNLNHDAMYWYRQDPGQGLRLIYYSQIVNDFQKGDIAEGYSVSREKKESFPLTVTSAQKNPTAFYLCASSLERQPQHFGDGTRLSIL.

The V gene is TRBV6-5, the J gene TRBJ1-4, with 7 bases aligning to TRBD1. Per germline, CDR1 MNHEY and CDR2 SVGAGI. The CDR3 length is 14 residues. Trimming cost V 6 bases and J 5 bases; bases outside gene matches: 6. CDR3 sequence: CASSPGDSNEKLFF. Written as DNA, the CDR3 is TGTGCCAGCAGCCCCGGGGACAGCAATGAAAAACTGTTTTTT.

The rearrangement links TRBV30 to TRBJ1-2; TRBD1 aligns across 7 bases. Germline V lookup: CDR1 GTSNPN, CDR2 SVGIG (reference sequence). Trimming took 2 bases from V and 0 from J; bases not matched to a gene: 12. CDR3 size: 17 residues. CDR3 residues: CAWSREGADSPNYGYTF. For the CDR3, the DNA is TGTGCCTGGAGTAGAGAGGGGGCGGATTCCCCTAACTATGGCTACACCTTC.